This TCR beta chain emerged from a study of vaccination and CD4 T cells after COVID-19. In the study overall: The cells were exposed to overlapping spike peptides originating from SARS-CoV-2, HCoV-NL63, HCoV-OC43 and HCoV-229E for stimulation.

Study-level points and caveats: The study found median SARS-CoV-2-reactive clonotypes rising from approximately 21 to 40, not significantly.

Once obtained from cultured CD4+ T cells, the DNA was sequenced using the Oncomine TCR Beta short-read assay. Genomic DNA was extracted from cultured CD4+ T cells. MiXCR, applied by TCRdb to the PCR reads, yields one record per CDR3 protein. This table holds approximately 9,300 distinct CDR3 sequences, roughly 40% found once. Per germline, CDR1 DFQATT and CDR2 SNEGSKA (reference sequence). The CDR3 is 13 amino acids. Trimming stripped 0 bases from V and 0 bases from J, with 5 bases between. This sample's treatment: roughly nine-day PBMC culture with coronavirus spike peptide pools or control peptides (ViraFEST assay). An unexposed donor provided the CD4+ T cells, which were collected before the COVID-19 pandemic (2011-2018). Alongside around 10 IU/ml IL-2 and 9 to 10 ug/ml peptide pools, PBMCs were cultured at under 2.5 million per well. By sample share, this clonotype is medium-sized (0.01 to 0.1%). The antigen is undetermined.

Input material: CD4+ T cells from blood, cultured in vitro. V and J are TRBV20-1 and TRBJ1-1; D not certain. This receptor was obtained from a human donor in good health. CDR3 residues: CSARDPLNTEAFF. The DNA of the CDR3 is TGCAGTGCTAGAGATCCATTGAACACTGAAGCTTTCTTT.